This entry lists 29 T cell receptor beta chains sequenced from one sample in a study of blood T cell repertoires in COVID-19. Clones were sequenced by immunoSEQ multiplex PCR, and TCRdb holds only the in-frame ones, with some missing. Of some 300,000 clones in the sample, around 90% were seen once. What was sequenced was peripheral blood. These receptors were collected from a middle-aged woman with COVID-19, enrolled during active disease.

The chain uses TRBV28 and TRBJ2-2; TRBD2 matches 13 bases. This CDR3 comprises 16 residues. In germline, CDR1 is MDHEN, CDR2 SYDVKM. J lost 2 bases, V lost 7 bases, and 4 bases had no gene match. CDR3 bases: TGTGCCAGCAAACTAGCGGGAGGGCCAAACACCGGGGAGCTGTTTTTT. Translated: CASKLAGGPNTGELFF.

As to this clone: An end of the junction differs from the germline gene, which may be a read error. The chain couples TRBV30 to TRBJ1-4; 9 positions match TRBD1. Germline CDR1 reads GTSNPN; CDR2 reads SVGIG (reference sequence). This CDR3 has 13 residues. The chain's CDR3 is CAWNPFGGQGPIF. For the CDR3, the DNA is TGTGCCTGGAATCCCTTTGGGGGACAGGGTCCGATTTTT. Full variable domain (rest looked up from reference TRBV30 and TRBJ1-4): SQTIHQWPATLVQPVGSPLSLECTVEGTSNPNLYWYRQAAGRGLQLLFYSVGIGQISSEVPQNLSASRPQDRQFILSSKKLLLSDSGFYLCAWNPFGGQGPIFGSGTQLSVL.

The rearrangement links TRBV7-3 to TRBJ1-4, with D perhaps TRBD1 (6 bases). The CDR3 covers 17 residues. Germline loops: CDR1 SGHTA, CDR2 FQGTGA. The V gene lost 2 bases and the J gene lost 3 bases, with 16 bases spanning the gap. CDR3 in amino acids: CASSLGGGGAANEKLFF. In DNA, the CDR3 is TGTGCCAGCAGCTTAGGCGGGGGCGGTGCGGCTAATGAAAAACTGTTTTTT.

The gene calls are TRBV21-1 and TRBJ1-4. TRBV21-1 is designated a pseudogene. The CDR3 extends over 15 amino acids. CDR3 sequence (DNA): TGTGCCAGCAGCTCCGAGGACCCGGGAGCGGAAAAACTGTTTTTT. Protein product: CASSSEDPGAEKLFF.

The V and J genes are TRBV6-1 and TRBJ1-2; no clear D. Trimming pared 2 bases from V and 4 bases from J, leaving 14 bases between. This CDR3 contains 15 residues. Germline CDR1 reads MNHNS; CDR2 reads SASEGT. CDR3 coding DNA: TGTGCCAGCAGTGAACAGGCAGGCCTTTTCTATGGCTACACCTTC. It specifies CASSEQAGLFYGYTF.

The V gene is TRBV7-9, the J gene TRBJ2-5, with unresolved D. V lost 4 bases, J lost 5 bases, and 20 bases lay in between. CDR3 length: 16 amino acids. CDR1 and CDR2 from the germline V gene are SEHNR and FQNEAQ (reference sequence). The CDR3: CASSSNPIALMETQYF. For the CDR3, the DNA is TGTGCCAGCAGCTCCAACCCGATTGCACTGATGGAGACCCAGTACTTC.

The chain links TRBV30 to TRBJ1-2; D remains ambiguous. V lost 2 bases and J 5 bases, leaving 9 bases between the germline ends. The CDR3 is 12 amino acids. In germline, CDR1 is GTSNPN, CDR2 SVGIG (reference sequence). CDR3 DNA sequence: TGTGCCTGGAGTATGATTCTATATGGCTACACCTTC. This gives the protein CAWSMILYGYTF.

V gene TRBV30 combines with J gene TRBJ1-4, with a weak D call TRBD1 (5 bases). This CDR3 comprises 15 residues. V lost 0 bases and J lost 4, with 12 bases in between. Germline lookup yields CDR1 GTSNPN and CDR2 SVGIG (reference sequence). The CDR3 loop is CAWSVLSGNNEKLFF. The DNA for the CDR3 is TGTGCCTGGAGTGTACTGTCAGGGAATAATGAAAAACTGTTTTTT.

The CDR3 protein is CAWRIYSDREKLFF. The CDR3 DNA reads as TGTGCCTGGAGAATCTACTCCGACAGGGAAAAACTGTTTTTT. The V gene is TRBV30, the J gene TRBJ1-4; possibly TRBD1 for D (6 bases). CDR1 is GTSNPN, CDR2 SVGIG, per germline (reference sequence). V gave up 3 bases and J gave up 8 bases, with 16 bases separating them. The CDR3 extends over 14 amino acids.

The sample holds a few counts of this clone. The V and J genes are TRBV6-1 and TRBJ1-6; 7 bases fit TRBD1. CDR1 and CDR2 (germline): MNHNS, SASEGT. The length of the CDR3 is 16 residues. V was clipped by 4 bases and J by 6 bases; unmatched bases: 9. The CDR3 spells CASSVIRDSGNSPLHF. The CDR3 DNA sequence: TGTGCCAGCAGTGTGATCCGGGACAGCGGTAATTCACCCCTCCACTTT.

The chain employs TRBV11-1 and TRBJ2-5; 9 bases align to TRBD1. The CDR3 consists of 15 residues. Trimming at V came to 5 bases and at J to 6 bases, leaving 10 bases not matched to a gene. Germline CDR1 and CDR2: SGHAT and FQDESV (reference sequence). CDR3 sequence: CASSPQSQGAKTQYF. CDR3 nucleotide sequence: TGTGCCAGCAGCCCCCAATCACAGGGGGCGAAGACCCAGTACTTC.

The chain joins TRBV7-2 to TRBJ2-1; tentatively, D is TRBD2 (6 bases). V was shortened by 4 bases and J by 2 bases, with 18 bases between the two germline ends. Germline loops: CDR1 SGHTA, CDR2 FQGNSA. The CDR3 covers 17 residues. The CDR3 DNA reads TGTGCCAGCAGCTCGAAACGGGGCGGGGTTCCCTACAATGAGCAGTTCTTC. Its translation is CASSSKRGGVPYNEQFF.

This clone was observed once. Here the CDR3 DNA reads TGTGCCAGCAGCCATGAAGGCGGGAGCTCCTACAATGAGCAGTTCTTC. This encodes CASSHEGGSSYNEQFF. This chain joins TRBV4-2 and TRBJ2-1; the match to TRBD2 covers 7 bases. The CDR3 length is 16 residues. Trimming took 3 bases from V and 0 from J; bases not matched to a gene: 5. Germline V gives CDR1 LGHNA, CDR2 YNFKEQ.

This chain connects TRBV7-3 to TRBJ2-7; D perhaps matches TRBD2 (6 bases). In germline, CDR1 is SGHTA, CDR2 FQGTGA. Trimming left V 2 bases short and J 6 bases short, with 20 bases between. The CDR3 extends over 16 amino acids. As DNA, the CDR3 is TGTGCCAGCAGCTTAGCTCTGGGGGGACCGGACGGCGAGCAGTACTTC. This gives the protein CASSLALGGPDGEQYF. Variable domain in full (rest from reference TRBV7-3 and TRBJ2-7): GAGVSQTPSNKVTEKGKYVELRCDPISGHTALYWYRQSLGQGPEFLIYFQGTGAADDSGLPNDRFFAVRPEGSVSTLKIQRTERGDSAVYLCASSLALGGPDGEQYFGPGTRLTVT.

V is TRBV10-3 and J is TRBJ2-2; TRBD1 matches at 11 bases. Losses at the gene ends were 4 bases for V and 6 bases for J; bases not matched to a gene: 1. The CDR3 totals 14 residues. Germline V lookup: CDR1 ENHRY, CDR2 SYGVKD. This CDR3 is CAISGTGGSGELFF. The CDR3 bases are TGTGCCATCAGTGGGACAGGGGGCTCCGGGGAGCTGTTTTTT.

V usage is TRBV2 and J usage is TRBJ1-5; D remains ambiguous. This CDR3 has 14 amino acids. CDR1 is SNHLY and CDR2 is FYNNEI in the germline V gene. With 7 bases removed from V and 0 bases from J, the gap between germline ends came to 10 bases. In nucleotides, the CDR3 is TGTGCCAGCACGGTAGATTATAGCAATCAGCCCCAGCATTTT. Residues: CASTVDYSNQPQHF.

In DNA, the CDR3 is TGTGCCAGCAGCCCCGCCCGCGGGAGGGCAAGCACAGATACGCAGTATTTT. Its translation is CASSPARGRASTDTQYF. The chain links TRBV3-1 (or the pseudogene TRBV3-2) to TRBJ2-3; the match to TRBD2 covers 9 bases. In germline, CDR1 is LGHDT, CDR2 YNNKEL (reference sequence). This CDR3 comprises 17 residues. V gave up 4 bases and J gave up 0 bases; unmatched junction bases: 8.

In nucleotides, the CDR3 is TGTGCCAGTAGTATTCCGCGGGGGGGCTACACCTTC. This gives the protein CASSIPRGGYTF. The genes are TRBV19 and TRBJ1-2, with D possibly being TRBD1 (5 bases). The germline V and J ends were trimmed by 3 bases and 8 bases, with 10 bases remaining between them. Germline CDR1 and CDR2: LNHDA and SQIVND (reference sequence). This CDR3 spans 12 amino acids. Supplemented by reference TRBV19 and TRBJ1-2, the full variable domain reads DGGITQSPKYLFRKEGQNVTLSCEQNLNHDAMYWYRQDPGQGLRLIYYSQIVNDFQKGDIAEGYSVSREKKESFPLTVTSAQKNPTAFYLCASSIPRGGYTFGSGTRLTVV.

This clone was recorded a few times. The chain uses TRBV5-4 and TRBJ1-2; D remains unclear. From germline, CDR1 is SGHNT and CDR2 YYREEE (reference sequence). The CDR3 sequence is 15 residues long. The V end lost 0 bases, the J end lost 3 bases, and 12 bases lay between the germline ends. The CDR3 sequence: CASSLEMSGDYGYTF. DNA of the CDR3: TGTGCCAGCAGCTTGGAGATGTCGGGTGACTATGGCTACACCTTC.

V and J are TRBV5-6 and TRBJ1-1, with D unresolved. Germline V lookup: CDR1 SGHDT, CDR2 YYEEEE. The CDR3 runs to 15 residues. The germline V and J ends were trimmed by 0 bases and 4 bases, with 13 bases remaining between them. As DNA, the CDR3 is TGTGCCAGCAGCTTGGCCCGATTGAGTGGCACTGAAGCTTTCTTT. Translating gives CASSLARLSGTEAFF.

This sequence joins TRBV10-3 and TRBJ1-5, with D hard to call. Germline V CDR1 and CDR2: ENHRY, SYGVKD. The CDR3 sequence is 14 residues long. Trimming removed 0 bases from V and 4 bases from J, with 7 bases in between. This chain's CDR3 is CAISESPGNQPQHF. DNA for the CDR3: TGTGCCATCAGTGAGTCGCCAGGTAATCAGCCCCAGCATTTT.

V and J are TRBV20-1 and TRBJ2-3; D unresolved. The CDR3 covers 13 residues. From germline, CDR1 is DFQATT and CDR2 SNEGSKA (reference sequence). V was pared by 3 bases and J by 4 bases, with 11 bases between. CDR3 nucleotides: TGCAGTGCTAGTCAAAGTAACTCAGATACGCAGTATTTT. Translating gives CSASQSNSDTQYF.

With respect to this clone: Germline and junction disagree at one end, which may indicate a read error. Here the CDR3 reads CATSSGRGGRETQYF. The CDR3 DNA reads TGCGCCACCAGCAGCGGGAGGGGGGGGCGAGAGACCCAGTACTTC. The chain combines TRBV5-1 with TRBJ2-5, with TRBD2 identical over 10 bases. This CDR3 contains 15 residues. Germline V CDR1 and CDR2: SGHRS, YFSETQ.

This chain connects TRBV19 to TRBJ2-5; TRBD2 aligns across 15 bases. Germline V gene sequence: CDR1 LNHDA, CDR2 SQIVND (reference sequence). There are 18 residues in the CDR3. Trimming at V came to 5 bases and at J to 1 base, leaving 8 bases not matched to a gene. Written as DNA, the CDR3 is TGTGCCAGTAGTGCAGGGGGACTAGCGGGGGGTCTCCAAGAGACCCAGTACTTC. Translating gives CASSAGGLAGGLQETQYF.

The J gene is TRBJ1-2, the V gene TRBV6-2 or TRBV6-3; no definite D call. The CDR3 spans 15 residues. The V gene's germline CDR1 is MNHEY and CDR2 SVGEGT. Trimming stripped 0 bases from V and 1 base from J, with 9 bases between. The CDR3 spells CASSYSIVLNYGYTF. The DNA of the CDR3 is TGTGCCAGCAGTTACTCGATAGTACTTAACTATGGCTACACCTTC.

The rearrangement joins TRBV27 to TRBJ2-1; perhaps TRBD2 as D (7 bases). The germline V gene has CDR1 MNHEY and CDR2 SMNVEV (reference sequence). V was clipped by 4 bases and J by 5 bases, with 15 bases between them. The CDR3 contains 15 residues. The CDR3: CASSYLGGPDNEQFF. The CDR3 DNA sequence: TGTGCCAGCAGTTATCTCGGGGGGCCAGACAATGAGCAGTTCTTC.

V usage is TRBV9 and J usage is TRBJ2-2; TRBD1 matches 12 bases. Germline-derived CDR1 and CDR2 are SGDLS and YYNGEE. CDR3 length: 16 residues. Unmatched junction bases numbered 5, after V lost 5 bases and J lost 3 bases. Here the CDR3 DNA reads TGTGCCAGCAGTCCCCGGGACAGGGGGCACACCGGGGAGCTGTTTTTT. Translation: CASSPRDRGHTGELFF.

This chain joins TRBV6-1 and TRBJ2-1; 9 bases are shared with TRBD2. Germline CDR1 and CDR2: MNHNS and SASEGT. The ends lost 2 bases at V and 8 bases at J; junction bases unmatched: 16. The CDR3 has 18 amino acids. The CDR3 protein is CASSEPLYFAGGPHEQFF. CDR3 DNA sequence: TGTGCCAGCAGTGAACCCTTGTACTTTGCGGGGGGGCCTCATGAGCAGTTCTTC.

The chain links TRBV4-2 to TRBJ1-1; D is unresolved. The CDR3 loop spans 15 amino acids. Germline lookup yields CDR1 LGHNA and CDR2 YNFKEQ. The V end lost 0 bases, the J end lost 1 base, and 9 bases lay between the germline ends. CDR3: CASSQDPGRNTEAFF. CDR3 coding DNA: TGTGCCAGCAGCCAAGATCCGGGAAGGAACACTGAAGCTTTCTTT.